A selection of T cell receptor beta chains follows, all from one sample in a study of blood T cell repertoires in COVID-19. The protocol was immunoSEQ multiplex PCR, while the TCRdb copy is restricted to in-frame clones and leaves out a portion. The data contain about 150,000 clones, 85% to 90% of them singletons. Sequencing input: peripheral blood. These TCRs come from a man older than 75 with acute or convalescent COVID-19. Each CDR3 is given with its conserved first and last residue. A D gene is named only where the DNA matches it firmly. Some rows mark clone size as missing; the rest say once, few, many or name a class of expanded clone.

TRBV7-8,NA,TRBJ1-1,NA,CASSLLRADTEAFF,TGTGCCAGCAGCTTGCTGCGTGCGGACACTGAAGCTTTCTTT
TRBV5-1,NA,TRBJ2-7,TRBD2,CASSPGLAGGPLYEQYF,TGCGCCAGCAGCCCCGGACTAGCGGGAGGGCCACTCTACGAGCAGTACTTC
TRBV5-1,NA,TRBJ1-4,NA,CASSLGGDPNEKLFF,TGCGCCAGCAGCTTGGGAGGAGATCCTAATGAAAAACTGTTTTTT
TRBV5-5,NA,TRBJ1-4,NA,CASSLAQGYEKLFF,TGTGCCAGCAGCTTGGCACAGGGTTATGAAAAACTGTTTTTT
TRBV5-1,NA,TRBJ1-1,TRBD1,CASSISGTGNTEAFF,TGCGCCAGCAGCATTTCCGGGACAGGCAACACTGAAGCTTTCTTT
TRBV5-1,NA,TRBJ2-3,TRBD2,CASRQGLAASTDTQYF,TGCGCCAGCCGCCAGGGACTAGCAGCTAGCACAGATACGCAGTATTTT
TRBV3-1/TRBV3-2,NA,TRBJ2-3,TRBD2,CATRTSGRIDTQYF,TGTGCCACCAGGACTAGCGGGAGGATAGATACGCAGTATTTT
TRBV9,NA,TRBJ2-7,NA,CASSPRTSSYEQYF,TGTGCCAGCAGCCCACGGACAAGTTCCTACGAGCAGTACTTC
TRBV7-2,NA,TRBJ2-7,TRBD2,CASSETSGSVYEQYF,TGTGCCAGCAGCGAAACTAGCGGGAGCGTCTACGAGCAGTACTTC
TRBV28,NA,TRBJ1-3,NA,CASGRTTSGNTIYF,TGTGCCAGCGGAAGGACAACCTCTGGAAACACCATATATTTT
TRBV3-1/TRBV3-2,NA,TRBJ1-1,NA,CASSQELGHTEAFF,TGTGCCAGCAGCCAAGAATTGGGGCACACTGAAGCTTTCTTT
TRBV6-6,NA,TRBJ2-7,TRBD1,CASSYFPGGYEQYF,TGTGCCAGCAGTTATTTTCCAGGGGGCTACGAGCAGTACTTC
TRBV24-1,NA,TRBJ2-2,TRBD1,CATSSAYGTGFGELFF,TGTGCCACCAGTAGCGCTTACGGGACAGGTTTCGGGGAGCTGTTTTTT
TRBV7-2,NA,TRBJ2-1,TRBD1,CASSNDRGSFNEQFF,TGTGCCAGCAGCAACGACAGGGGCTCATTCAATGAGCAGTTCTTC
TRBV28,NA,TRBJ2-2,NA,CASSLGGTGELFF,TGTGCCAGCAGTTTGGGGGGAACCGGGGAGCTGTTTTTT
TRBV7-9,NA,TRBJ2-1,NA,CASSPDNEQFF,TGTGCCAGCAGCCCGGACAATGAGCAGTTCTTC
TRBV21-1,NA,TRBJ2-5,NA,CASSKGDKGNQETQYF,TGTGCCAGCAGCAAAGGCGACAAGGGGAACCAAGAGACCCAGTACTTC
TRBV6-6,NA,TRBJ2-4,TRBD2,CASTRDGGVSNIQYF,TGTGCCAGCACCCGAGACGGGGGGGTATCAAACATTCAGTACTTC
TRBV29-1,NA,TRBJ2-7,NA,CSASKNRVLGEQYF,TGCAGCGCAAGCAAGAACAGGGTCCTGGGCGAGCAGTACTTC
TRBV4-1,NA,TRBJ1-4,TRBD1,CASTKGPGQGYEKLFF,TGCGCCAGCACCAAAGGACCGGGACAGGGTTACGAAAAACTGTTTTTT
TRBV18,NA,TRBJ1-1,TRBD1,CASSLDRAINTEAFF,TGTGCCAGCTCACTAGACAGGGCCATAAACACTGAAGCTTTCTTT
TRBV10-3,NA,TRBJ2-2,TRBD2,CAISGPAGVNTGELFF,TGTGCCATCAGTGGGCCAGCGGGAGTGAACACCGGGGAGCTGTTTTTT
TRBV5-1,NA,TRBJ1-4,TRBD1,CASSLEGARNEKLFF,TGCGCCAGCAGCTTGGAGGGGGCGCGAAATGAAAAACTGTTTTTT
TRBV25-1,NA,TRBJ1-5,TRBD1,CASSDRGNQPQHF,TGTGCCAGCAGCGACAGGGGGAATCAGCCCCAGCATTTT
TRBV7-3,NA,TRBJ2-5,NA,CASSSQVGETQYF,TGTGCCAGCAGCTCACAGGTGGGGGAGACCCAGTACTTC
TRBV5-8,NA,TRBJ1-5,NA,CASSHPHSNQPQHF,TGTGCCAGCAGTCATCCCCATAGCAATCAGCCCCAGCATTTT
TRBV5-1,NA,TRBJ2-1,TRBD1,CASSRDRGAGEQFF,TGCGCCAGCAGCCGGGACAGGGGTGCAGGGGAGCAGTTCTTC
TRBV4-2,NA,TRBJ1-1,NA,CASSPIIGGNTEAFF,TGTGCCAGCAGCCCCATAATTGGAGGGAACACTGAAGCTTTCTTT
TRBV20-1,NA,TRBJ2-1,NA,CSASKDSYNEQFF,TGCAGTGCTAGTAAGGACAGCTACAATGAGCAGTTCTTC
TRBV4-1,NA,TRBJ1-4,TRBD1,CASSQDGTGRTNEKLFF,TGCGCCAGCAGCCAAGATGGGACAGGGAGGACTAATGAAAAACTGTTTTTT
TRBV5-6,NA,TRBJ2-3,TRBD2,CASSDGAGLAGYTQYF,TGTGCCAGCAGCGACGGGGCGGGACTAGCGGGTTATACGCAGTATTTT
TRBV18,NA,TRBJ2-5,NA,CASSPLDSQETQYF,TGTGCCAGCTCACCACTTGACAGCCAAGAGACCCAGTACTTC
TRBV3-1/TRBV3-2,NA,TRBJ1-5,NA,CASSQGGGVEPQHF,TGTGCCAGCAGCCAAGGGGGGGGTGTTGAGCCCCAGCATTTT
TRBV30,few,TRBJ2-7,NA,CAWSVGVAEYEQYF,TGTGCCTGGAGTGTAGGGGTGGCCGAGTACGAGCAGTACTTC
TRBV7-9,NA,TRBJ2-1,TRBD2,CASSASRGGLLGDEQFF,TGTGCCAGCAGCGCCTCTCGCGGGGGGCTCCTTGGTGATGAGCAGTTCTTC
TRBV6-5,NA,TRBJ2-5,NA,CASSYSPRVETQYF,TGTGCCAGCAGTTACTCGCCACGCGTAGAGACCCAGTACTTC
TRBV19,NA,TRBJ2-7,TRBD2,CASRRAGAYEQYF,TGTGCCAGTAGGCGAGCGGGAGCCTACGAGCAGTACTTC
TRBV2,NA,TRBJ2-1,NA,CASTTWVEGFQQFF,TGTGCCAGCACTACCTGGGTGGAGGGCTTCCAGCAGTTCTTC
TRBV5-1,NA,TRBJ2-3,TRBD2,CASSTGLAGSSTDTQYF,TGCGCCAGCAGCACGGGACTAGCGGGGTCTAGCACAGATACGCAGTATTTT
TRBV4-2,once,TRBJ1-3,NA,CASSPTDGVGFSGNTIYF,TGTGCCAGCAGCCCCACCGACGGGGTGGGGTTCTCTGGAAACACCATATATTTT
TRBV28,NA,TRBJ1-2,TRBD1,CASTPSGTGDYGYTF,TGTGCCAGCACCCCCAGCGGGACAGGGGACTATGGCTACACCTTC
TRBV5-1,once,TRBJ2-3,NA,CASSLGGAPSDTQYF,TGCGCCAGCAGCTTGGGCGGGGCTCCTAGTGATACGCAGTATTTT
TRBV27,NA,TRBJ2-1,TRBD2,CASSGLGGGAIVNEQFF,TGTGCCAGCAGTGGCTTGGGCGGGGGGGCCATTGTCAATGAGCAGTTCTTC
TRBV5-1,few,TRBJ1-1,NA,CASSLIGENTEAFF,TGCGCCAGCAGCTTGATCGGAGAGAACACTGAAGCTTTCTTT
TRBV12-3/TRBV12-4,NA,TRBJ1-3,NA,CASSLGTANTIYF,TGTGCCAGCAGTTTAGGGACAGCAAACACCATATATTTT